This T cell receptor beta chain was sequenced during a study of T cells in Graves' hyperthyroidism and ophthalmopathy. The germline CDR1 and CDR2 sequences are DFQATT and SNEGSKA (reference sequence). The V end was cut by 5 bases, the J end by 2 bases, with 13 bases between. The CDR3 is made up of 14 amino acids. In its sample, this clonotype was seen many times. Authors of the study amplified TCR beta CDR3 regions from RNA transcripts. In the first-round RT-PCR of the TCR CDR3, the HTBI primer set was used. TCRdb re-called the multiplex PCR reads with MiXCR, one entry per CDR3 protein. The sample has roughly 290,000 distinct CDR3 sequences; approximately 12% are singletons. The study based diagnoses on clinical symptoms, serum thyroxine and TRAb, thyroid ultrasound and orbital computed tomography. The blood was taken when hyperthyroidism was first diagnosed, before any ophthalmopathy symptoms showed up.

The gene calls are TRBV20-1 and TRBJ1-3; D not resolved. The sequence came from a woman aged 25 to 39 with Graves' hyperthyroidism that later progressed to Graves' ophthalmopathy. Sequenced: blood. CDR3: CSAADMATGNTIYF. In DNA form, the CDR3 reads TGCAGTGCTGCAGATATGGCTACTGGAAACACCATATATTTT.